What follows are 5 T cell receptor beta chains derived from one specimen sequenced in a study of circulating tumor DNA in untreated peripheral T-cell lymphoma. Sequencing used immunoSEQ multiplex PCR; TCRdb keeps in-frame clones, though not all of them. The sample consists of about 2,600 clones, approximately 68% of them appearing once. The sequencing sample was made of tumor tissue. The receptors come from a human donor with peripheral T-cell lymphoma.

The J gene is TRBJ1-1, the V gene TRBV28; 9 bases match TRBD1. The V and J ends lost 5 bases and 6 bases, in that order; junction bases with no gene match: 10. Germline V gene sequence: CDR1 MDHEN, CDR2 SYDVKM. The CDR3 extends over 15 amino acids. The CDR3 is CASSTGTGIMAEAFF. For the CDR3, the DNA is TGTGCCAGCAGTACCGGGACAGGGATTATGGCTGAAGCTTTCTTT.

This chain connects TRBV18 to TRBJ2-1; TRBD2 matches 7 bases. Germline values: CDR1 KGHSH, CDR2 LQKENI. Trimming cost V 3 bases and J 6 bases; bases outside gene matches: 8. The CDR3 covers 15 residues. The CDR3 DNA reads TGTGCCAGCTCACCCTCCGGGACGGGAGGCAATGAGCAGTTCTTC. As protein: CASSPSGTGGNEQFF.

V usage is TRBV6-4 and J usage is TRBJ1-3; D remains ambiguous. Germline V gives CDR1 MRHNA, CDR2 SNTAGT. The CDR3 contains 16 residues. V lost 6 bases and J 4 bases, leaving 19 bases between the germline ends. CDR3 DNA sequence: TGTGCCAGCAGAGACCCGGGTAGCTTTGGGGGAAACACCATATATTTT. As protein: CASRDPGSFGGNTIYF.

There are a few counts of this clone. V usage is TRBV30 and J usage is TRBJ2-1, with 8 bases lining up with TRBD1. With 7 bases clipped from V and 2 bases from J, the junction kept 4 bases outside the gene matches. The CDR3 loop spans 13 amino acids. From germline, CDR1 is GTSNPN and CDR2 SVGIG (reference sequence). This CDR3 is CASDREAYNEQFF. As DNA, the CDR3 is TGTGCCTCGGACAGGGAGGCCTACAATGAGCAGTTCTTC.

The chain combines TRBV11-1 with TRBJ2-3; 8 bases agree with TRBD2. After removal of 5 bases from V and 6 bases from J, the junction contained 13 bases not matched to a gene. CDR3 length equals 16 residues. The V gene's germline CDR1 is SGHAT and CDR2 FQDESV (reference sequence). CDR3 DNA sequence: TGTGCCAGCAGCCCTCAAAATAGCGGGGCAGGGGATACGCAGTATTTT. This translates into CASSPQNSGAGDTQYF.